In this sample, the clone carrying this TCR beta chain turned up once. The antigen remains unidentified. The ends were cut back, 3 bases at V and 9 bases at J, with 15 bases in the middle. Germline CDR1 is KGHSH and CDR2 is LQKENI. The CDR3 loop spans 14 amino acids. This entry is derived from a study of Ad26.COV2.S vaccination and SARS-CoV-2 variants. Study-wide background: Enrolled in COV1001, the donor was in the Ad26.COV2.S trial arm, which received the vaccine. General observations from the study: Substantial breadth was reported for post-vaccination spike-specific CD8+ and CD4+ T cells.

Treatment denoted: about 20 received Ad26.COV2.S at low or high dose, single or two shots; several received placebo; per-sample allocation not given. All samples were drawn on day 63, counting from the first vaccine or placebo injection. Sequenced by immunoSEQ multiplex PCR; TCRdb stores in-frame clones only, minus some. This table has under 500,000 clones, roughly 90% appearing once. Specimen: peripheral blood, collected in a trial of Ad26.COV2.S vaccine versus placebo. The TCR originated in a person aged 18-65 years who received the Ad26.COV2.S COVID-19 vaccine or a placebo. The chain recombines TRBV18 with TRBJ2-1; no clear D. CDR3 protein: CASSPFERTAEQFF. Written as DNA, the CDR3 is TGTGCCAGCTCACCTTTCGAGAGAACAGCTGAGCAGTTCTTC.